Sequencing of this TCR beta chain was carried out in a study of a mutant IDH1 vaccine in newly diagnosed glioma. Time point defined: week 35, safety follow-up. Each vaccine dose was 300 ug of mutant IDH1 20-mer peptide, with topical imiquimod. With regard to this clone: What it recognizes is unknown.

The CDR3 loop spans 17 amino acids. Germline V gene lookup returns CDR1 SNHLY and CDR2 FYNNEI. V lost 2 bases and J lost 3; bases outside the gene matches: 7. Clones were sequenced by immunoSEQ multiplex PCR, and TCRdb holds only the in-frame ones, with some missing. The data contain some 71,000 clones, more than 75% of them singletons. The sequences come from PBMCs, collected from a glioma patient whose treatment included an IDH1 peptide vaccine. This clonotype was sampled from a man between 25 and 39 years old with glioma. This rearrangement joins TRBV2 to TRBJ2-4, with 10 positions matching TRBD2. The CDR3 coding sequence is TGTGCCAGCAGTGAAAGTTGGCTAGCGGGGGACAAAAACATTCAGTACTTC. Its protein is CASSESWLAGDKNIQYF.